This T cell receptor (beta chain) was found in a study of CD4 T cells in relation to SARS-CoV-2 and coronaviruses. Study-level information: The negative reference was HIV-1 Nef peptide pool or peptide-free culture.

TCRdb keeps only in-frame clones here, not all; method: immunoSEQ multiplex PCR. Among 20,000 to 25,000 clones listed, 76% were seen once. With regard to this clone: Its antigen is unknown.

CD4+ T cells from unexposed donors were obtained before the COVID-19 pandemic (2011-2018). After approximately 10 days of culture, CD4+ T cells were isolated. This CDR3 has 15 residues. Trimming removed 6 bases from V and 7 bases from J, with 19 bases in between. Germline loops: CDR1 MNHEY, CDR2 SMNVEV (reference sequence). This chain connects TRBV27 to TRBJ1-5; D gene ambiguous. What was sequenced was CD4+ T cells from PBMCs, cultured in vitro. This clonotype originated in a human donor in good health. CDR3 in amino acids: CASSPGFDWVQPQHF. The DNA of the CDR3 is TGTGCCAGCAGCCCCGGTTTTGATTGGGTACAGCCCCAGCATTTT.